The clone carrying this T cell receptor (beta chain) was found a few times. This record belongs to a study of naive and memory T cell subsets. The beta constant-region primer was an equimolar mix of two oligonucleotides covering TRBC1 and TRBC2. MiXCR was run by TCRdb on the UMI-ligation and nested PCR reads, yielding one entry per CDR3 protein. Among some 150,000 distinct CDR3 sequences listed, about 18% were seen once. Germline values: CDR1 DFQATT, CDR2 SNEGSKA (reference sequence). Trimming at V came to 4 bases and at J to 5 bases, leaving 14 bases not matched to a gene. The CDR3 length is 15 residues.

Material: naive CD4+ T cells from blood. The chain uses TRBV20-1 and TRBJ2-7; 7 nucleotides line up with TRBD2. The TCR comes from a human donor in good health. This CDR3 is CSAKVRAGATHEQYF. CDR3 sequence (DNA): TGCAGTGCTAAGGTTCGGGCGGGAGCAACCCACGAGCAGTACTTC.